The rows below give T cell receptor beta chains drawn from one sample of a study of blood T cell repertoires in COVID-19. This table comes from immunoSEQ multiplex PCR, and its TCRdb copy is limited to in-frame clones, with some not included. Among 150,000 or so clones listed, about 89% were seen once. The sample comprised peripheral blood. All receptors derive from a man aged 55 to 70 with COVID-19, enrolled during active disease. The CDR3 runs from the conserved cysteine through the conserved F or W. D genes are given only for firm matches. Clone sizes are given selectively: once, few, many, or a class where the clone is expanded.

clone_size	j_call	d_call	v_call	cdr3_length	cdr3_aa	cdr3_nt
-	TRBJ2-1	-	TRBV2	13	CASRLTGGNEQFF	TGTGCCAGCCGACTGACGGGTGGCAATGAGCAGTTCTTC
-	TRBJ2-5	-	TRBV7-9	15	CASSLQGGGGETQYF	TGTGCCAGCAGCCTCCAGGGAGGGGGTGGAGAGACCCAGTACTTC
once	TRBJ2-2	TRBD1	TRBV5-4	15	CASSLGTGHTGELFF	TGTGCCAGCAGCTTGGGGACAGGGCACACCGGGGAGCTGTTTTTT
-	TRBJ2-3	-	TRBV6-2/TRBV6-3	15	CASSYFRGGTDTQYF	TGTGCCAGCAGTTACTTTAGAGGGGGTACAGATACGCAGTATTTT
-	TRBJ1-5	-	TRBV5-4	15	CASSPGWQSNQPQHF	TGTGCCAGCAGCCCAGGGTGGCAAAGCAATCAGCCCCAGCATTTT
-	TRBJ2-5	TRBD2	TRBV7-7	17	CASSLNFGGREGTAQYF	TGTGCCAGCAGCTTAAACTTCGGTGGGCGGGAGGGGACGGCCCAGTACTTC
-	TRBJ2-3	TRBD2	TRBV9	16	CASSARLAGGSDTQYF	TGTGCCAGCAGCGCCAGACTAGCGGGGGGCTCAGATACGCAGTATTTT
-	TRBJ2-7	TRBD1	TRBV6-1	15	CASSEGFDRVYEQYF	TGTGCCAGCAGTGAGGGCTTTGACAGGGTGTACGAGCAGTACTTC
-	TRBJ2-7	-	TRBV5-1	15	CASSLEGSSSVEQYF	TGCGCCAGCAGCCTGGAAGGTAGCTCGTCCGTCGAGCAGTACTTC
-	TRBJ1-3	TRBD1	TRBV7-2	15	CASSRKQGSGNTIYF	TGTGCCAGCAGCCGTAAACAGGGGTCCGGAAACACCATATATTTT
-	TRBJ2-6	-	TRBV6-2/TRBV6-3	14	CASSYSTGANVLTF	TGTGCCAGCAGTTACAGCACTGGGGCCAACGTCCTGACTTTC
-	TRBJ1-4	-	TRBV3-1/TRBV3-2	17	CASSQDGKGRFNEKLFF	TGTGCCAGCAGCCAAGATGGTAAAGGGAGATTCAATGAAAAACTGTTTTTT
-	TRBJ1-2	-	TRBV18	15	CASSPTQAINYGYTF	TGTGCCAGCTCACCAACCCAGGCGATAAACTATGGCTACACCTTC
-	TRBJ2-7	-	TRBV27	14	CASRWTASSYEQYF	TGTGCCAGCAGGTGGACAGCCAGCTCCTACGAGCAGTACTTC
-	TRBJ1-1	TRBD1	TRBV5-1	13	CASSRQGVQEAFF	TGCGCCAGCAGTCGTCAGGGGGTCCAGGAAGCTTTCTTT
-	TRBJ2-7	TRBD1	TRBV7-3	14	CASSRDRGSYEQYF	TGTGCCAGCAGCCGTGACAGGGGCTCCTACGAGCAGTACTTC
once	TRBJ2-3	TRBD2	TRBV9	17	CASSTEGGLAGTDTQYF	TGTGCCAGCAGCACAGAGGGGGGACTAGCGGGCACAGATACGCAGTATTTT
-	TRBJ1-3	TRBD1	TRBV5-1	15	CASSPEGQTGNTIYF	TGCGCCAGCAGCCCGGAGGGACAGACTGGAAACACCATATATTTT
-	TRBJ2-1	TRBD1	TRBV2	15	CASSLGQGTYNEQFF	TGTGCCAGCAGTCTGGGACAGGGGACCTACAATGAGCAGTTCTTC
-	TRBJ2-7	TRBD1	TRBV7-8	15	CASSFRGQGPYEQYF	TGTGCCAGCAGCTTCAGGGGGCAAGGCCCCTACGAGCAGTACTTC
-	TRBJ2-7	TRBD1	TRBV6-5	15	CASSYGDRGLYEQYF	TGTGCCAGCAGTTACGGGGACAGGGGGCTCTACGAGCAGTACTTC
-	TRBJ1-2	TRBD1	TRBV6-6	12	CASRDRGGGYTF	TGTGCCAGCAGGGACAGGGGCGGTGGCTACACCTTC
-	TRBJ1-1	-	TRBV4-1	13	CASSQVQGEVAFF	TGCGCCAGCAGCCAAGTACAGGGAGAAGTGGCTTTCTTT
-	TRBJ2-7	-	TRBV5-6	13	CASSWGPAGKQYF	TGTGCCAGCAGCTGGGGCCCCGCGGGGAAGCAGTACTTC
-	TRBJ1-1	-	TRBV19	15	CASSIGGARNTEAFF	TGTGCCAGTAGTATCGGAGGGGCTCGTAACACTGAAGCTTTCTTT
-	TRBJ1-6	-	TRBV7-2	17	CASSPTSTTRGASPLHF	TGTGCCAGCAGCCCAACGTCTACCACTCGGGGGGCTTCACCCCTCCACTTT
few	TRBJ1-2	TRBD1	TRBV29-1	15	CSVGTGQGVHYGYTF	TGCAGCGTTGGAACGGGACAGGGGGTCCACTATGGCTACACCTTC
-	TRBJ1-1	-	TRBV28	16	CASSLMGGDLNTEAFF	TGTGCCAGCAGTTTAATGGGGGGGGATTTGAACACTGAAGCTTTCTTT
-	TRBJ1-6	-	TRBV28	15	CASSNAAGRQSPLHF	TGTGCCAGCAGTAACGCAGCAGGGAGGCAATCACCCCTCCACTTT
-	TRBJ1-2	-	TRBV5-6	14	CASSLVRGSQGYTF	TGTGCCAGCAGCTTGGTCAGGGGAAGTCAAGGCTACACCTTC
-	TRBJ1-3	-	TRBV19	16	CASSSAGATTGNTIYF	TGTGCCAGTAGTAGTGCGGGGGCGACTACTGGAAACACCATATATTTT
-	TRBJ2-2	TRBD1	TRBV2	14	CASSERRGTGELFF	TGTGCCAGCAGTGAACGCAGGGGGACCGGGGAGCTGTTTTTT
-	TRBJ1-6	-	TRBV30	15	CAWATESSYNSPLHF	TGTGCCTGGGCAACTGAGAGCTCCTATAATTCACCCCTCCACTTT
once	TRBJ2-7	-	TRBV5-1	12	CASSAKGVEQYF	TGCGCCAGCAGCGCCAAGGGGGTTGAGCAGTACTTC
once	TRBJ1-2	-	TRBV27	13	CASSLGPADGYTF	TGTGCCAGCAGTTTGGGGCCCGCAGATGGCTACACCTTC
-	TRBJ1-2	TRBD1	TRBV7-8	14	CASSRGQLNYGYTF	TGTGCCAGCAGCCGGGGACAGCTTAACTATGGCTACACCTTC
-	TRBJ2-5	TRBD1	TRBV19	15	CASSIIRGREETQYF	TGTGCCAGTAGTATTATCAGGGGGCGAGAAGAGACCCAGTACTTC
-	TRBJ2-6	-	TRBV21-1	18	CASSKARQCSSGANVLTF	TGTGCCAGCAGCAAAGCAAGACAGTGCAGCTCTGGGGCCAACGTCCTGACTTTC
-	TRBJ2-1	TRBD1	TRBV29-1	12	CSVEGQGDEQFF	TGCAGCGTTGAAGGACAGGGGGATGAGCAGTTCTTC
-	TRBJ2-1	-	TRBV2	13	CASSESRDNEQFF	TGTGCCAGCAGTGAGTCCCGGGACAATGAGCAGTTCTTC
-	TRBJ2-1	TRBD1	TRBV5-4	13	CASSFQGADEQFF	TGTGCCAGCAGCTTTCAGGGGGCCGATGAGCAGTTCTTC
-	TRBJ2-2	-	TRBV4-1	17	CASSQDQSSANTGELFF	TGCGCCAGCAGCCAAGATCAGTCATCCGCGAACACCGGGGAGCTGTTTTTT
-	TRBJ2-3	TRBD2	TRBV5-1	16	CASSHGLAGSTDTQYF	TGCGCCAGCAGTCACGGACTAGCGGGGAGCACAGATACGCAGTATTTT
-	TRBJ2-7	TRBD1	TRBV2	15	CASSENGQGPSEQYF	TGTGCCAGCAGTGAAAACGGACAGGGCCCCTCCGAGCAGTACTTC
-	TRBJ1-1	-	TRBV5-1	15	CASSPDVALNTEAFF	TGCGCCAGCAGCCCCGACGTAGCTTTGAACACTGAAGCTTTCTTT
-	TRBJ1-2	-	TRBV7-9	13	CASEGQGRGGYTF	TGTGCCAGCGAGGGGCAGGGGAGGGGTGGCTACACCTTC